Listed below are T cell receptor beta chains from one sample, sequenced in a study of blood T cell repertoires in COVID-19. Libraries were prepared by immunoSEQ multiplex PCR; TCRdb keeps only in-frame clonotypes and omits some of them. Of 140,000 or so clones in the sample, 80% to 90% are singletons; the top ten hold roughly 9.6%. Sequenced material: peripheral blood. All receptors come from a woman at least 80 years old with acute or convalescent COVID-19. Each CDR3 is given with its conserved first and last residue. D genes are given only for firm matches.

v_gene	len	d_gene	j_gene	CDR3aa
TRBV5-1	16	NA	TRBJ2-2	CASSLLPGQNTGELFF
TRBV4-3	16	TRBD1	TRBJ1-4	CASSLGTGARNEKLFF
TRBV6-1	12	NA	TRBJ2-1	CASSEYAGEQFF
TRBV7-9	16	TRBD1	TRBJ1-1	CASSLWAGQGDTEAFF
TRBV5-1	18	TRBD2	TRBJ2-5	CASSLALGLAGYQETQYF
TRBV5-1	18	TRBD1	TRBJ2-6	CASSPSPLTGSGANVLTF
TRBV5-1	15	NA	TRBJ1-1	CASSLAIGGETEAFF
TRBV10-3	16	NA	TRBJ1-2	CAISESGGSKNYGYTF
TRBV7-2	14	NA	TRBJ1-2	CASSLGQINYGYTF
TRBV18	14	NA	TRBJ2-7	CASSPLGAGGEQYF
TRBV5-1	15	TRBD1	TRBJ1-4	CASSLTGTGITRLFF
TRBV6-5	14	TRBD2	TRBJ2-1	CASRRGAFYNEQFF
TRBV6-5	13	NA	TRBJ1-1	CASSYPGNTEAFF
TRBV19	15	NA	TRBJ1-4	CASSALDKTNEKLFF
TRBV9	16	TRBD2	TRBJ2-5	CASSVGPSRGGETQYF
TRBV5-1	12	NA	TRBJ2-3	CASSLQTDTQYF
TRBV6-6	16	TRBD2	TRBJ2-7	CASSYPELAGGLEQYF
TRBV9	14	TRBD2	TRBJ2-2	CASSAGTSGGELFF
TRBV7-2	15	TRBD1	TRBJ2-5	CASSIWTGGGETQYF
TRBV18	14	TRBD1	TRBJ2-3	CASSPDRGADTQYF
TRBV19	16	NA	TRBJ1-1	CASSPGVGVTNTEAFF
TRBV5-1	18	NA	TRBJ1-2	CASSLAGGGGPATYGYTF
TRBV9	15	NA	TRBJ1-1	CASSVDGRKNTEAFF
TRBV6-5	14	NA	TRBJ1-1	CASNQRGTYTEAFF
TRBV4-3	15	NA	TRBJ1-1	CASSQEGRGNTEAFF
TRBV5-1	16	TRBD1	TRBJ2-5	CASSSGTAWNQETQYF
TRBV10-3	15	TRBD1	TRBJ1-5	CAIRGDRGGNQPQHF
TRBV29-1	12	NA	TRBJ1-2	CSVGQGNYGYTF
TRBV7-2	16	NA	TRBJ2-7	CASSLLGSSLSYEQYF
TRBV5-4	14	NA	TRBJ1-1	CASSLVGGYGEAFF
TRBV18	13	NA	TRBJ1-1	CASSRGGFTEAFF
TRBV7-2	13	NA	TRBJ1-2	CASSQVRGGQYTF
TRBV9	14	TRBD1	TRBJ1-2	CASSVRTGFYGYTF
TRBV9	15	NA	TRBJ1-4	CASSPRGTDNEKLFF
TRBV9	16	NA	TRBJ2-7	CASSYRLQAFGYEQYF
TRBV4-1	17	TRBD2	TRBJ2-5	CASSQALTRQRGETQYF
TRBV10-3	14	TRBD1	TRBJ2-1	CAISEGQGSNEQFF
TRBV6-1	15	NA	TRBJ1-2	CASSEAGSGNYGYTF
TRBV19	14	TRBD1	TRBJ2-1	CASNDRGATNEQFF
TRBV5-6	15	NA	TRBJ2-7	CASSWRSLQGYEQYF
TRBV3-1/TRBV3-2	13	NA	TRBJ1-5	CASSPQGNQPQHF
TRBV11-1	13	NA	TRBJ1-6	CASSSLRGSPLHF
TRBV19	15	TRBD1	TRBJ1-5	CASTGQGTANQPQHF
TRBV18	13	NA	TRBJ1-1	CASSPAGNTEAFF
TRBV7-8	13	NA	TRBJ1-2	CASSPQASWGYTF
TRBV5-8	16	TRBD1	TRBJ1-2	CASSGLQGALDYGYTF
TRBV6-6	13	NA	TRBJ1-2	CASRSGQLYGYTF
TRBV29-1	14	TRBD1	TRBJ1-4	CSARPGQTNEKLFF
TRBV6-5	15	TRBD1	TRBJ1-1	CACLGEQGAGTEAFF
TRBV15	13	NA	TRBJ2-7	CATSKGRPYEQYF
TRBV5-1	17	TRBD2	TRBJ2-1	CASSAGTSGGAYNEQFF
TRBV11-3	20	TRBD1	TRBJ2-1	CASSSPGQGLVGGENNEQFF
TRBV2	15	TRBD1	TRBJ1-6	CASIIRQGANSPLHF
TRBV4-1	16	TRBD1	TRBJ2-7	CASSQGQGAGSYEQYF
TRBV3-1/TRBV3-2	15	TRBD2	TRBJ2-1	CASSLAGGRHNEQFF
TRBV20-1	12	NA	TRBJ1-2	CSASVWGDGYTF
TRBV5-1	15	TRBD1	TRBJ2-1	CASSLQGGGYNEQFF
TRBV30	14	NA	TRBJ2-3	CAWRDTYHRNTQYF
TRBV5-1	15	NA	TRBJ1-4	CASSLEQVGSEKLFF
TRBV4-3	15	TRBD1	TRBJ1-2	CASSKQGTANYGYTF